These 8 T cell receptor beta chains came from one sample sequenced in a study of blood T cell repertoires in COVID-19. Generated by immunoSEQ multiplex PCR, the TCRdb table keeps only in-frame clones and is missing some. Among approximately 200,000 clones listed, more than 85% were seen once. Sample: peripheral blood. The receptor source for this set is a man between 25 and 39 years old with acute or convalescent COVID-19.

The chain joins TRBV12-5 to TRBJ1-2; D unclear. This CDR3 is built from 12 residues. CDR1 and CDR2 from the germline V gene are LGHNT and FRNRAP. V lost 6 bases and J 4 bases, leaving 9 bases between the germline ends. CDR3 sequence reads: CASGPGVYGYTF. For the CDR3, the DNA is TGTGCTAGTGGCCCGGGAGTCTATGGCTACACCTTC.

CDR3 amino acids: CASSPLGAFLNNEQFF. CDR3 DNA sequence: TGTGCCAGCAGTCCTTTGGGGGCTTTCCTCAACAATGAGCAGTTCTTC. V and J are TRBV27 and TRBJ2-1, with D perhaps TRBD1 (6 bases). Germline V gene data show CDR1 as MNHEY and CDR2 as SMNVEV (reference sequence). Trimming shortened V by 5 bases and J by 5 bases, and 19 bases separated the two germline ends. The CDR3 loop spans 16 amino acids.

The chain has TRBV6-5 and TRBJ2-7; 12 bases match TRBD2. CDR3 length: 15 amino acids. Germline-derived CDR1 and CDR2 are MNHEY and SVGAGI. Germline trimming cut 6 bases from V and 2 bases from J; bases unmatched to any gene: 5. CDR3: CASRLLAGGAYEQYF. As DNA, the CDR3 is TGTGCCAGCAGACTACTAGCGGGAGGAGCCTACGAGCAGTACTTC.

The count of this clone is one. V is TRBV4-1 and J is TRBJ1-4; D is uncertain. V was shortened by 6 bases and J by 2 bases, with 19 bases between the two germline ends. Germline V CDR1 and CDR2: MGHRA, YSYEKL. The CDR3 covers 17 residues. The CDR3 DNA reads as TGCGCCAGCAGACCTCATCCCTCACGGCGGACTAATGAAAAACTGTTTTTT. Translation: CASRPHPSRRTNEKLFF.

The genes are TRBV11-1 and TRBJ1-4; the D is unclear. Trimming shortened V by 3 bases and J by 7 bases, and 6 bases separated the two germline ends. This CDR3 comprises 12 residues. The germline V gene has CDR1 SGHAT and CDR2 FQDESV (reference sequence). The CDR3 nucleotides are TGTGCCAGCAGCTTTCGGGGTGAAAAACTGTTTTTT. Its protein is CASSFRGEKLFF.

Here the CDR3 reads CASSDDRGQNTEAFF. The CDR3 DNA sequence: TGTGCCAGCAGCGATGACAGGGGGCAGAACACTGAAGCTTTCTTT. This rearrangement joins TRBV2 to TRBJ1-1; 10 positions agree with TRBD1. Germline CDR1 reads SNHLY; CDR2 reads FYNNEI. The CDR3 loop spans 15 amino acids. V lost 6 bases and J lost 1; bases outside the gene matches: 5.

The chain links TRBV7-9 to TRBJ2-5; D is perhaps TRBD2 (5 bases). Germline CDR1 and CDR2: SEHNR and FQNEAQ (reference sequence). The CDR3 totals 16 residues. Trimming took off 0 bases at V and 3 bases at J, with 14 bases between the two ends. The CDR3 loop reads CASSLAVGLAKETQYF. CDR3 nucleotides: TGTGCCAGCAGCTTAGCGGTTGGGCTAGCTAAAGAGACCCAGTACTTC.

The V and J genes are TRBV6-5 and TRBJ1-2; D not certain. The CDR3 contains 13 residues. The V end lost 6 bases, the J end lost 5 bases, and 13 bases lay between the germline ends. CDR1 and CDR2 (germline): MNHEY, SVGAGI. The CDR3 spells CASSFGRNYGYTF. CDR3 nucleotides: TGTGCCAGCAGCTTTGGGCGAAATTATGGCTACACCTTC.